This entry features one TCR beta chain sequence. Its antigen is undetermined. This entry belongs to a study of siplizumab effects on memory and regulatory T cells. This CDR3 comprises 16 residues. Germline lookup yields CDR1 ENHRY and CDR2 SYGVKD. Trimming left V 0 bases short and J 4 bases short, with 13 bases between. Points from the study as a whole: Proliferating siplizumab-culture Tregs lacked confirmation of suppressive function. Mappable CD4+ clones that were alloreactive averaged approximately 70% Treg-derived with siplizumab versus around 30% in controls. Researchers could not give a naive or memory phenotype to roughly 75-95% of proliferating CD4+ or CD8+ clones.

The repertoire was sequenced with immunoSEQ multiplex PCR; TCRdb's copy has only in-frame clones and lacks some. The table records about 50,000 clones, roughly 90% of them present only once. This chain links TRBV10-3 with TRBJ1-5, with D unclear. This receptor was identified in a human donor in good health. Specimen: naive CD8+ T cells sorted from blood. In DNA, the CDR3 is TGTGCCATCAGTGAGTCTAGTGGGTACTTGAATCAGCCCCAGCATTTT. Amino acid sequence: CAISESSGYLNQPQHF.